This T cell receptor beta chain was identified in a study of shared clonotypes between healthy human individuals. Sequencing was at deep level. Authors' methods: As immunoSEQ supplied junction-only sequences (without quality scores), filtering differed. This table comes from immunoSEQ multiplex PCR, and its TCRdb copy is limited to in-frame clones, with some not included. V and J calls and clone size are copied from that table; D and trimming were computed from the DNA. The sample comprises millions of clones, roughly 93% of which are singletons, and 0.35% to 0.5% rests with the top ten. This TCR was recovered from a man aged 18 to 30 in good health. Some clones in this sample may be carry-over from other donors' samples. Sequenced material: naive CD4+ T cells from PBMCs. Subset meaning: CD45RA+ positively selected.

CDR3 region: CASSFLLAAYTGELFF. DNA of the CDR3: TGTGCCAGCAGCTTCTTACTAGCGGCGTACACCGGGGAGCTGTTTTTT. This rearrangement joins TRBV5-4 to TRBJ2-2, with 8 bases lining up with TRBD2. After removal of 2 bases from V and 3 bases from J, the junction contained 6 bases not matched to a gene. Germline values: CDR1 SGHNT, CDR2 YYREEE (reference sequence). The CDR3 sequence is 16 residues long.